The rows below give T cell receptor beta chains drawn from one sample of a study of T cells in localized non-small cell lung cancer. Clones were read by immunoSEQ multiplex PCR, and TCRdb kept only the in-frame ones, dropping some. The table records about 26,000 clones, about 81% of them present only once. The sample consisted of peripheral blood, taken before any cancer treatment. The receptors originated from a woman aged 40-69 years with stage I lung adenocarcinoma. CDR3s include the opening cysteine and the closing phenylalanine or tryptophan. D genes are given only for firm matches. Rows give clone size only sometimes, using once, few, many, or a class for an expanded clone.

abundance,j_gene,v_gene,d_gene,CDR3aa,CDR3nt
-,TRBJ1-3,TRBV5-4,-,CASSPAGSSNTIYF,TGTGCCAGCAGCCCGGCAGGGTCAAGTAACACCATATATTTT
-,TRBJ1-1,TRBV5-1,TRBD1,CASSPRGDRGEAFF,TGCGCCAGCAGCCCTAGAGGAGACAGGGGTGAAGCTTTCTTT
-,TRBJ2-2,TRBV7-6,TRBD1,CASSFEDRGAGELFF,TGTGCCAGCAGCTTCGAGGACAGGGGAGCCGGGGAGCTGTTTTTT
-,TRBJ2-5,TRBV5-8,-,CASSFPRFRGKETQYF,TGTGCCAGCAGCTTTCCTCGTTTCCGGGGTAAAGAGACCCAGTACTTC
-,TRBJ2-7,TRBV7-2,-,CASSLTPQVPYEQYF,TGTGCCAGCAGCTTAACCCCTCAGGTCCCCTACGAGCAGTACTTC
few,TRBJ1-3,TRBV11-2,-,CASSLEPGSGNTIYF,TGTGCCAGCAGCTTAGAGCCGGGGTCAGGAAACACCATATATTTT
-,TRBJ2-2,TRBV7-2,-,CASSLAWVGGSRNTGELFF,TGTGCCAGCAGCTTAGCGTGGGTGGGGGGATCGCGGAACACCGGGGAGCTGTTTTTT
few,TRBJ1-2,TRBV25-1,TRBD1,CASQGAGYGYTF,TGTGCCAGCCAGGGGGCTGGGTATGGCTACACCTTC
-,TRBJ1-3,TRBV5-4,-,CASSGAGNTIYF,TGTGCCAGCAGCGGAGCAGGGAACACCATATATTTT
-,TRBJ2-7,TRBV7-2,TRBD1,CASSLENRGDYEQYF,TGTGCCAGCAGCCTAGAGAACAGGGGAGACTACGAGCAGTACTTC
-,TRBJ2-3,TRBV19,-,CASSIEGGWDTQYF,TGTGCCAGTAGTATCGAGGGCGGGTGGGATACGCAGTATTTT
-,TRBJ1-3,TRBV7-2,-,CASSLGAGRPGNTIYF,TGTGCCAGCAGCTTAGGGGCGGGACGACCTGGAAACACCATATATTTT
-,TRBJ1-4,TRBV7-8,TRBD1,CASSYDRGYEKLFF,TGTGCCAGCAGCTATGACAGGGGATACGAAAAACTGTTTTTT
once,TRBJ2-7,TRBV2,-,CASSVGPYEQYF,TGTGCCAGCAGTGTCGGGCCCTACGAGCAGTACTTC
-,TRBJ1-1,TRBV6-1,-,CASSEAQDTEAFF,TGTGCCAGCAGTGAAGCGCAGGACACTGAAGCTTTCTTT